These 20 T cell receptor beta chains came from one sample sequenced in a study of vaccination and CD4 T cells after COVID-19. The antigens of these receptors remain unknown. With the Oncomine TCR Beta short-read assay, DNA from cultured CD4+ T cells was sequenced. Via MiXCR, TCRdb re-called the PCR reads, giving one row per CDR3 protein. The table lists around 13,000 distinct CDR3 sequences, roughly 74% of them singletons. Treatment of the sample: approximately 10-day PBMC culture with coronavirus spike peptide pools or control peptides (ViraFEST assay). Sequencing was performed on CD4+ T cells from blood, cultured in vitro, taken after SARS-CoV-2 vaccination. These receptor sequences come from a human donor who received a COVID-19 vaccine.

The chain uses TRBV19 and TRBJ1-6; TRBD1 agrees at 7 bases. Germline trimming cut 10 bases from V and 7 bases from J; bases unmatched to any gene: 10. This CDR3 has 14 residues. In germline, CDR1 is LNHDA, CDR2 SQIVND (reference sequence). As DNA, the CDR3 is TGTGCCACCGGGTGGGACAGAACAAATTCACCCCTCCACTTT. This sequence encodes CATGWDRTNSPLHF. Full variable domain (rest looked up from reference TRBV19 and TRBJ1-6): DGGITQSPKYLFRKEGQNVTLSCEQNLNHDAMYWYRQDPGQGLRLIYYSQIVNDFQKGDIAEGYSVSREKKESFPLTVTSAQKNPTAFYLCATGWDRTNSPLHFGNGTRLTVT.

The rearrangement joins TRBV29-1 to TRBJ1-1, with a possible D match to TRBD1 (5 bases). Trimming took 6 bases from V and 3 from J, leaving 20 bases between them. Germline CDR1 reads SQVTM; CDR2 reads ANQGSEA. CDR3 length equals 15 residues. CDR3 DNA sequence: TGCAGCGTCGCGAGAGGGGAAGGTAGGCACACTGAAGCTTTCTTT. This translates into CSVARGEGRHTEAFF. Full variable domain (remainder filled in from reference TRBV29-1 and TRBJ1-1): SAVISQKPSRDICQRGTSLTIQCQVDSQVTMMFWYRQQPGQSLTLIATANQGSEATYESGFVIDKFPISRPNLTFSTLTVSNMSPEDSSIYLCSVARGEGRHTEAFFGQGTRLTVV.

V and J are TRBV20-1 and TRBJ1-5; 10 nucleotides line up with TRBD1. Germline CDR1 and CDR2: DFQATT and SNEGSKA (reference sequence). The V segment lost 6 bases and the J segment 2 bases; nucleotides outside the gene matches: 7. The CDR3 extends over 15 amino acids. This CDR3 is CSAPDRGLGNQPQHF. CDR3 sequence (DNA): TGCAGTGCGCCAGACAGGGGGCTTGGCAATCAGCCCCAGCATTTT.

V usage is TRBV6-1 and J usage is TRBJ1-6; unclear D gene. The V gene's germline CDR1 is MNHNS and CDR2 SASEGT. The CDR3 has 15 residues. The V end lost 8 bases, the J end lost 6 bases, and 17 bases lay between the germline ends. CDR3 loop: CASAWAESSNSPLHF. The DNA for the CDR3 is TGTGCCAGCGCCTGGGCGGAATCATCTAATTCACCCCTCCACTTT.

The CDR3 nucleotides read TGTGCCACCAGTGATTCCCGCACGCAGTATTTT. Translated, it gives CATSDSRTQYF. V is TRBV24-1 and J is TRBJ2-3; D is unresolved. Germline CDR1 KGHDR, CDR2 SFDVKD. CDR3 length: 11 amino acids. V dropped 2 bases and J dropped 9 bases, with 5 bases sitting between them.

In DNA, the CDR3 is TGTGCCAGCAGCTTGGCCACAGGGGCAGGAGAGACCCAGTACTTC. The encoded protein is CASSLATGAGETQYF. V and J are TRBV5-4 and TRBJ2-5; 7 bases align to TRBD1. Germline CDR1 SGHNT, CDR2 YYREEE (reference sequence). The CDR3 totals 15 residues. V lost 0 bases and J lost 4; bases outside the gene matches: 6. Drawing the rest from reference TRBV5-4 and TRBJ2-5, the complete variable domain is ETGVTQSPTHLIKTRGQQVTLRCSSQSGHNTVSWYQQALGQGPQFIFQYYREEENGRGNFPPRFSGLQFPNYSSELNVNALELDDSALYLCASSLATGAGETQYFGPGTRLLVL.

This chain joins TRBV2 and TRBJ1-1; D unresolved. The ends were cut back, 3 bases at V and 7 bases at J, with 12 bases in the middle. In germline, CDR1 is SNHLY, CDR2 FYNNEI. CDR3 length: 13 residues. CDR3 sequence: CASSETPLGEAFF. The CDR3 region has the DNA TGTGCCAGCAGTGAGACGCCCTTGGGTGAAGCTTTCTTT.

The rearrangement uses TRBV7-6 and TRBJ2-3, with D maybe TRBD2 (6 bases). The CDR3 has 17 residues. Trimming cost V 4 bases and J 1 base, with 18 bases left between them. Germline V gene data show CDR1 as SGHVS and CDR2 as FNYEAQ. DNA of the CDR3: TGTGCCAGCAGCTCCCGACCGCCGGGACTTCGCACAGATACGCAGTATTTT. Protein: CASSSRPPGLRTDTQYF.

This chain links TRBV7-2 with TRBJ2-3, with 12 bases aligning to TRBD2. V gave up 5 bases and J gave up 3 bases; unmatched junction bases: 6. This CDR3 has 16 residues. The V gene's germline CDR1 is SGHTA and CDR2 FQGNSA. The DNA of the CDR3 is TGTGCCAGCAGCCCACGACTAGCGGGGGTTACAGATACGCAGTATTTT. It specifies CASSPRLAGVTDTQYF.

Written as DNA, the CDR3 is TGTGCCAGCAGTTTCGGTGGGGCAGCAAACACTGAAGCTTTCTTT. Amino acid sequence: CASSFGGAANTEAFF. The chain joins TRBV12-3 or TRBV12-4 to TRBJ1-1, with D maybe TRBD1 (5 bases). V gave up 3 bases and J gave up 2 bases, with 13 bases separating them. The CDR3 is made up of 15 amino acids.

The rearrangement uses TRBV7-9 and TRBJ1-3, with TRBD1 as a possible D gene (5 bases). The V end lost 3 bases, the J end lost 4 bases, and 16 bases lay between the germline ends. Per the germline V gene, CDR1 is SEHNR and CDR2 is FQNEAQ (reference sequence). The CDR3 runs to 16 residues. The CDR3 nucleotides are TGTGCCAGCAGCTTCCCCCGGGGGGGGATCGGAAACACCATATATTTT. This translates into CASSFPRGGIGNTIYF.

The rearrangement uses TRBV19 and TRBJ1-3, with a tentative D call TRBD1 (6 bases). This CDR3 contains 14 residues. Per the germline V gene, CDR1 is LNHDA and CDR2 is SQIVND (reference sequence). V was pared by 5 bases and J by 2 bases, with 10 bases between. This CDR3 reads CASSLGDTGNTIYF. Written as DNA, the CDR3 is TGTGCCAGTAGTCTGGGGGACACTGGAAACACCATATATTTT.

The J gene is TRBJ1-1, the V gene TRBV20-1; D is unclear. CDR1 and CDR2 from the germline V gene are DFQATT and SNEGSKA (reference sequence). The CDR3 consists of 13 residues. Trimming removed 0 bases from V and 5 bases from J, with 10 bases in between. The CDR3 reads CSAREAAATEAFF. The DNA for the CDR3 is TGCAGTGCTAGAGAGGCGGCAGCTACTGAAGCTTTCTTT.

The rearrangement links TRBV5-4 to TRBJ1-5; D is possibly TRBD1 (5 bases). Germline CDR1 reads SGHNT; CDR2 reads YYREEE (reference sequence). This CDR3 is built from 12 residues. Trimming pared 5 bases from V and 6 bases from J, leaving 9 bases between. The CDR3 DNA reads as TGTGCCAGCAGTGAGAGGGGTCAGCCCCAGCATTTT. It codes for CASSERGQPQHF.

This clonotype was picked up one time. The rearrangement links TRBV6-5 to TRBJ1-1; D ambiguous. This CDR3 has 13 amino acids. The V end lost 0 bases, the J end lost 7 bases, and 9 bases lay between the germline ends. Germline CDR1 is MNHEY and CDR2 is SVGAGI. Here the CDR3 reads CASSYSRQDEAFF. The CDR3 DNA follows: TGTGCCAGCAGTTACTCGAGGCAGGATGAAGCTTTCTTT.

This chain links TRBV6-1 with TRBJ1-5; perhaps TRBD1 as D (6 bases). Looked up from germline, CDR1 is MNHNS and CDR2 is SASEGT. V dropped 6 bases and J dropped 2 bases, with 14 bases sitting between them. This CDR3 has 15 amino acids. This CDR3 is CASRRGHLGNQPQHF. The CDR3 region has the DNA TGTGCCAGCAGAAGGGGACATCTCGGCAATCAGCCCCAGCATTTT.

This clonotype came up once. The J gene is TRBJ2-2, the V gene TRBV20-1; 16 nucleotides match TRBD2. The ends lost 6 bases at V and 6 bases at J; junction bases unmatched: 10. The length of the CDR3 is 17 residues. Per germline, CDR1 DFQATT and CDR2 SNEGSKA (reference sequence). Here the CDR3 DNA reads TGCAGTGCCACGACCGGGACTAGCGGGGGGGCTTCCGGGGAGCTGTTTTTT. It codes for CSATTGTSGGASGELFF.

The rearrangement uses TRBV15 and TRBJ1-2; TRBD1 is a possible D gene (5 bases). V was shortened by 1 base and J by 1 base, with 16 bases between the two germline ends. The germline CDR1 and CDR2 sequences are LNHNV and YYDKDF (reference sequence). The CDR3 totals 17 residues. In nucleotides, the CDR3 is TGTGCCACCAGCAGAGGAGGCGGGAGGGGTCTTAACTATGGCTACACCTTC. Translated: CATSRGGGRGLNYGYTF.

This clonotype showed up just once. V usage is TRBV6-2 or TRBV6-3 and J usage is TRBJ1-3; a possible D gene is TRBD1 (6 bases). The CDR3 totals 15 residues. Germline assignment: CDR1 MNHEY and CDR2 SVGEGT. V was shortened by 6 bases and J by 3 bases, with 15 bases between the two germline ends. CDR3 nucleotides: TGTGCCAGCAGGGGGGCAGCTATCCTTGGAAACACCATATATTTT. It codes for CASRGAAILGNTIYF.

This clonotype has only one observation. This chain links TRBV7-9 with TRBJ2-3; tentative D call: TRBD1 (6 bases). The V and J ends lost 1 base and 2 bases respectively, with 13 bases between them. Germline assignment: CDR1 SEHNR and CDR2 FQNEAQ (reference sequence). CDR3 size: 16 residues. CDR3 loop: CASSLDRVPATDTQYF. In DNA form, the CDR3 reads TGTGCCAGCAGCTTAGACAGGGTGCCTGCCACAGATACGCAGTATTTT.